This TCR beta chain came from a study of blood T cells in healthy people across ages. Findings and limits, study-wide: One million T cells yielded diversity estimates that were considered underestimates. Compared with aged donors, long-lived donors showed fewer expanded clones, suggesting selection.

This clonotype was observed a handful of times. No antigen is known for it. Primed by a sample-barcoded 5' primer and a J-beta primer mix, a second PCR proceeded for about 7 to 11 cycles. Through a template-switch adaptor with 12 random nucleotides, each cDNA molecule received a tag. TCRdb reanalysed the 5' RACE reads using MiXCR and keeps one entry per CDR3 protein. The sample has roughly 1.6 million distinct CDR3 sequences; roughly a third are singletons. Each sample used at least 6 million PBMCs. Germline-derived CDR1 and CDR2 are DFQATT and SNEGSKA (reference sequence). This CDR3 region has 13 residues.

Sample: blood. The receptor comes from a woman in her 30s in good health. The genes are TRBV20-1 and TRBJ2-3, with TRBD1 as a possible D gene (6 bases). The CDR3 here is CLAIDRSALDQYF. CDR3 nucleotides: TGCCTCGCCATTGACAGGTCAGCCCTCGACCAGTATTTT.